The 26 T cell receptor beta chains below were found in one sample sequenced in a study of T cells in Graves' hyperthyroidism and ophthalmopathy. Amplified regions were TCR beta CDR3 sequences from RNA transcripts. First-round RT-PCR with HTBI primers amplified the TCR CDR3 region. TCRdb redid the calling of the multiplex PCR reads with MiXCR, one entry per CDR3 protein. The data contain hundreds of thousands of distinct CDR3 sequences, approximately 26% of them singletons. The source material was blood. All receptors derive from a man in his forties with Graves' hyperthyroidism that later progressed to Graves' ophthalmopathy.

This clonotype was detected ten times or more. A clone one base away is much larger, so this may be a read error. The conserved phenylalanine or tryptophan normally closing the CDR3 is absent here, so this likely arose from a read error. The rearrangement uses TRBV6-1 and TRBJ2-2; 8 bases match TRBD2. The CDR3 is 16 amino acids. Germline V gives CDR1 MNHNS, CDR2 SASEGT. Germline trimming cut 6 bases from V and 4 bases from J; bases unmatched to any gene: 10. CDR3 DNA: TGTGCCAGCAGCGTACGGGGGGGCGGTGGCACCGGGGAGCTGTTTCTT. Translating it yields CASSVRGGGGTGELFL.

This clonotype was counted at least ten times. Since a much larger clone is just one base distant, this may be a read error. This chain joins TRBV11-1 and TRBJ2-5; D call uncertain. Germline CDR1 and CDR2: SGHAT and FQDESV (reference sequence). This CDR3 is 11 amino acids long. DNA for the CDR3: TGTGCCTGCAGCTCAAGAGAGACCCAGTACTTC. This encodes CACSSRETQYF.

This clonotype was detected a few times. The CDR3 region has the DNA TGTGCCAGCAGCCCCCGGCCCCGTAAGGCCGAGCAGTACTTC. Protein: CASSPRPRKAEQYF. This chain joins TRBV7-2 and TRBJ2-7; the D is unclear. This CDR3 is built from 14 residues. V lost 5 bases and J lost 6, with 17 bases in between. Germline CDR1 and CDR2: SGHTA and FQGNSA.

This rearrangement joins TRBV11-2 to TRBJ2-2, with 16 bases lining up with TRBD2. The CDR3 loop spans 18 amino acids. Germline loops: CDR1 SGHAT, CDR2 FQNNGV. With V trimmed by 4 bases and J by 5 bases, 7 bases remained unmatched. Written as DNA, the CDR3 is TGTGCCAGCAGCTCCGGGACTAGCGGGAGGGCCAGGACCGGGGAGCTGTTTTTT. Encoded protein: CASSSGTSGRARTGELFF.

For this clonotype: One end of the junction fails to match germline, which may point to a read error. The chain recombines TRBV10-3 with TRBJ1-6; TRBD1 agrees at 7 bases. This CDR3 is 14 amino acids long. Germline CDR1 is ENHRY and CDR2 is SYGVKD. The CDR3 sequence is CAIRDRKANSPPHF. Written as DNA, the CDR3 is TGTGCCATCCGGGACAGAAAAGCAAATTCACCCCCCCACTTT.

This clonotype has only a few counts. The chain has TRBV20-1 and TRBJ2-1, with 9 nucleotides matching TRBD2. The ends lost 6 bases at V and 8 bases at J; junction bases unmatched: 14. Germline V lookup: CDR1 DFQATT, CDR2 SNEGSKA (reference sequence). The CDR3 has 15 residues. The CDR3 region is CSARPLAGGMDEQFF. In nucleotides, the CDR3 is TGCAGTGCCCGGCCCCTGGCGGGAGGGATGGATGAGCAGTTCTTC.

This clonotype was detected many times. This sequence joins TRBV27 and TRBJ1-1, with unresolved D. This CDR3 is 14 amino acids long. Deletions cut 4 bases from V and 4 bases from J, with 13 bases between. Germline V gene sequence: CDR1 MNHEY, CDR2 SMNVEV (reference sequence). The CDR3 nucleotides are TGTGCCAGCAGTTGGGCCGGACGTATCACTGAAGCTTTCTTT. It codes for CASSWAGRITEAFF.

The chain links TRBV20-1 to TRBJ2-7, with TRBD2 identical over 12 bases. In germline, CDR1 is DFQATT, CDR2 SNEGSKA (reference sequence). The CDR3 consists of 14 residues. The V gene end was trimmed by 6 bases and the J gene end by 4 bases; junction bases not matched to a gene: 7. The CDR3 DNA reads TGCAGTGCCCTTATGACTAGCGGGAGTTACGAGCAGTACTTC. Translating it yields CSALMTSGSYEQYF.

The chain employs TRBV12-3 or TRBV12-4 and TRBJ1-5, with D unresolved. This CDR3 spans 13 amino acids. V was pared by 6 bases and J by 3 bases, with 9 bases between. CDR3 coding DNA: TGTGCCAGCAGGGCCTCAATCAATCAGCCCCAGCATTTT. This sequence encodes CASRASINQPQHF.

This clonotype showed up many times. This sequence joins TRBV5-1 and TRBJ2-7, with D perhaps TRBD1 (6 bases). Germline assignment: CDR1 SGHRS and CDR2 YFSETQ. The V end lost 4 bases, the J end lost 1 base, and 9 bases lay between the germline ends. This CDR3 has 13 amino acids. The CDR3 DNA sequence: TGCGCCAGCAGCGTAGGACAGTCCTACGAGCAGTACTTC. Translating gives CASSVGQSYEQYF.

The table lists this clonotype with many counts. This CDR3 is CASSLRPGTTTYEQYF. DNA for the CDR3: TGCGCCAGCAGCTTGCGGCCCGGGACTACAACCTACGAGCAGTACTTC. V usage is TRBV5-1 and J usage is TRBJ2-7; 7 bases are shared with TRBD2. Germline CDR1 SGHRS, CDR2 YFSETQ. The CDR3 is 16 amino acids. V was pared by 1 base and J by 2 bases, with 9 bases of the junction left unmatched.

In this sample, this clonotype turned up many times. The CDR3 nucleotides are TGTGCCAGCAGCTTGGGATTCGGGGTCAATCAGCCCCAGCATTTT. Its protein is CASSLGFGVNQPQHF. This chain links TRBV5-5 with TRBJ1-5, with unresolved D. Deletions cut 0 bases from V and 3 bases from J, with 10 bases between. Germline CDR1 and CDR2: SGHKS and YYEKEE (reference sequence). The CDR3 length is 15 residues.

The chain joins TRBV12-3 or TRBV12-4 to TRBJ1-2, with 10 nucleotides matching TRBD1. J was trimmed by 7 bases and V by 2 bases; bases with no gene match: 4. The CDR3 runs 14 residues. The DNA of the CDR3 is TGTGCCAGCAGTTTACGACAGGGGGCTTTTGGCTACACCTTC. It encodes CASSLRQGAFGYTF.

This clonotype was seen many times. The gene calls are TRBV28 and TRBJ2-7; a possible D gene is TRBD2 (7 bases). V was clipped by 4 bases and J by 0 bases, with 13 bases between them. The CDR3 is 15 residues long. Germline V CDR1 and CDR2: MDHEN, SYDVKM. The CDR3 spells CASSWRGRVSYEQYF. In DNA, the CDR3 is TGTGCCAGCAGTTGGCGGGGGCGGGTCTCCTACGAGCAGTACTTC.

This clonotype has ten or more counts. The rearrangement links TRBV20-1 to TRBJ2-2; D call uncertain. Germline V lookup: CDR1 DFQATT, CDR2 SNEGSKA (reference sequence). The V end lost 3 bases, the J end lost 6 bases, and 5 bases lay between the germline ends. CDR3 length: 11 amino acids. The CDR3 loop reads CSASVPGELFF. CDR3 DNA: TGCAGTGCTAGCGTTCCCGGGGAGCTGTTTTTT.

This clonotype was seen repeatedly, ten times or more. This may come from a read error, since a much larger clone is one base off. The chain employs TRBV27 and TRBJ2-2; D is perhaps TRBD1 or TRBD2 (5 bases each). Germline lookup yields CDR1 MNHEY and CDR2 SMNVEV (reference sequence). The CDR3 is 19 residues long. CDR3 DNA sequence: TGTGCCAGCAGCAGGAGTGTACCGGGACCGAATTGGAACACCGGGGAGCTGTCTTTT. It translates to CASSRSVPGPNWNTGELSF.

This chain links TRBV7-2 with TRBJ2-7; D may be TRBD1 (6 bases). Trimming removed 6 bases from V and 3 bases from J, with 15 bases in between. Germline lookup yields CDR1 SGHTA and CDR2 FQGNSA. The CDR3 is 14 amino acids. The CDR3 here is CASRRIEQGYEQYF. CDR3 sequence (DNA): TGTGCCAGCAGGCGAATTGAACAGGGCTACGAGCAGTACTTC. Variable domain in full (rest from reference TRBV7-2 and TRBJ2-7): GAGVSQSPSNKVTEKGKDVELRCDPISGHTALYWYRQSLGQGLEFLIYFQGNSAPDKSGLPSDRFSAERTGGSVSTLTIQRTQQEDSAVYLCASRRIEQGYEQYFGPGTRLTVT.

The table lists this clonotype with many counts. The V and J genes are TRBV12-3 or TRBV12-4 and TRBJ1-2, with a possible D match to TRBD1 (6 bases). This CDR3 region has 13 residues. V lost 5 bases, J lost 2 bases, and 9 bases lay in between. CDR3 DNA sequence: TGTGCCAGCAGTGGGACACCAAACTATGGCTACACCTTC. It encodes CASSGTPNYGYTF.

This sequence joins TRBV20-1 and TRBJ2-7; D is unresolved. Per germline, CDR1 DFQATT and CDR2 SNEGSKA (reference sequence). The CDR3 loop spans 12 amino acids. V was shortened by 0 bases and J by 4 bases, with 7 bases between the two germline ends. The CDR3 nucleotides read TGCAGTGCTAGAGAGACACCTTACGAGCAGTACTTC. Protein: CSARETPYEQYF.

This clonotype has a count of ten or more. The V gene is TRBV20-1, the J gene TRBJ1-1; D gene ambiguous. Deletions cut 1 base from V and 0 bases from J, with 15 bases between. The CDR3 runs 16 residues. Germline CDR1 DFQATT, CDR2 SNEGSKA (reference sequence). The CDR3 region has the DNA TGCAGTGCTAGAGTAACAACAAACCTCATGAACACTGAAGCTTTCTTT. It translates to CSARVTTNLMNTEAFF.

This clonotype was found once. This chain connects TRBV12-3 or TRBV12-4 to TRBJ2-7; D perhaps matches TRBD1 (6 bases). The CDR3 is 14 residues long. Trimming removed 5 bases at V and 6 bases at J, with 17 bases between. The CDR3 bases are TGTGCCAGCAGTCAAGACAGGAACTCGGGCGAGCAGTACTTC. Its protein product is CASSQDRNSGEQYF.

This clonotype was seen at least ten times. This chain uses TRBV6-5 with TRBJ1-1; D gene unclear. This CDR3 is built from 16 residues. V lost 0 bases and J lost 2, with 13 bases in between. The germline gives CDR1 MNHEY, CDR2 SVGAGI. The CDR3 nucleotides are TGTGCCAGCAGTTACTCGAATCGGGTTGCAAACACTGAAGCTTTCTTT. Its protein product is CASSYSNRVANTEAFF.

The table lists this clonotype with many counts. The chain recombines TRBV7-3 with TRBJ2-3, with 7 bases lining up with TRBD2. The trim removed 2 bases at V and 1 base at J, leaving 0 bases unmatched. The CDR3 loop spans 14 amino acids. CDR1 and CDR2 (germline): SGHTA, FQGTGA. CDR3 nucleotide sequence: TGTGCCAGCAGCTTACTAGCGGGCACAGATACGCAGTATTTT. It is translated as CASSLLAGTDTQYF. The full variable domain, completed using reference TRBV7-3 and TRBJ2-3, is GAGVSQTPSNKVTEKGKYVELRCDPISGHTALYWYRQSLGQGPEFLIYFQGTGAADDSGLPNDRFFAVRPEGSVSTLKIQRTERGDSAVYLCASSLLAGTDTQYFGPGTRLTVL.

The chain is built from TRBV10-3 and TRBJ2-7; D is uncertain. CDR3 size: 13 residues. V was clipped by 1 base and J by 8 bases, with 12 bases between them. Germline loops: CDR1 ENHRY, CDR2 SYGVKD. CDR3 sequence: CAISEWLGNKQYF. The CDR3 region has the DNA TGTGCCATCAGTGAGTGGCTGGGGAATAAGCAGTACTTC.

The V and J genes are TRBV20-1 and TRBJ2-7; D may be TRBD1 or TRBD2 (5 bases each). V was clipped by 0 bases and J by 9 bases, with 21 bases between them. CDR1 DFQATT and CDR2 SNEGSKA come from the germline V gene (reference sequence). The CDR3 contains 15 residues. The CDR3 nucleotides are TGCAGTGCTAGAGAGACCCGGGACCCGGATTTTGTGCAGTACTTC. This codes for CSARETRDPDFVQYF.

The V call is TRBV12-3 or TRBV12-4, the J call TRBJ2-5; a weak D match, TRBD2 (5 bases). The CDR3 covers 14 residues. Trimming took off 6 bases at V and 3 bases at J, with 14 bases between the two ends. Here the CDR3 DNA reads TGTGCCAGCAGCCACCCTCCAGCGGAAGAGACCCAGTACTTC. Its translation is CASSHPPAEETQYF.